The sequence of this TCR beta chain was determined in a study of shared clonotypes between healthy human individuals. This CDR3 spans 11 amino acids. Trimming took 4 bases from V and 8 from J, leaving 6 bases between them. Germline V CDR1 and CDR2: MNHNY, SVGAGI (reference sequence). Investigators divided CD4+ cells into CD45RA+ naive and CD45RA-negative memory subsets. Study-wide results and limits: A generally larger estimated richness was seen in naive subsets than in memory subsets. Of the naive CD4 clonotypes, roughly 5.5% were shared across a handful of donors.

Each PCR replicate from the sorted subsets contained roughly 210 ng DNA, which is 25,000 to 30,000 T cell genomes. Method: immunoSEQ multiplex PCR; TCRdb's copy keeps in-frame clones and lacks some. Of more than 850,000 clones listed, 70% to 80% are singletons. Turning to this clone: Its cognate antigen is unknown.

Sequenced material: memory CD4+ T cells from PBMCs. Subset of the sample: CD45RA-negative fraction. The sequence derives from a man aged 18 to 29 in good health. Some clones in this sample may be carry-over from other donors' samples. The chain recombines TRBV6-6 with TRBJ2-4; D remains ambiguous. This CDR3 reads CASSSFDIQYF. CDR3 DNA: TGTGCCAGCAGTTCCTTTGACATTCAGTACTTC.